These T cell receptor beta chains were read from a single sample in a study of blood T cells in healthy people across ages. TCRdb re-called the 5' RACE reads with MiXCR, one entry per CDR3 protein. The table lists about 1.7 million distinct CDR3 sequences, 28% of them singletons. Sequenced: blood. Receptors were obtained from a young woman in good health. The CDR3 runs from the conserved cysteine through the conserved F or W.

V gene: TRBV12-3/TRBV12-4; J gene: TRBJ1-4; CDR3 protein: CASSTREKLFF
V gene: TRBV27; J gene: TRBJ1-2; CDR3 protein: CASSGTENYGYTF
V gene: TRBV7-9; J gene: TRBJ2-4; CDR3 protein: CASSLEVPAAAKNIQYF
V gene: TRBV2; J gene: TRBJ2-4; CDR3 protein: CASSATGIVINEQYF
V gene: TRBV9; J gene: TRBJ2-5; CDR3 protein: CASSVVWERETQYF
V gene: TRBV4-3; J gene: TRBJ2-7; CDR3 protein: CASSQGIAGVYERYF
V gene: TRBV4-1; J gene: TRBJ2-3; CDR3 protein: CASSQEGRDTQYF
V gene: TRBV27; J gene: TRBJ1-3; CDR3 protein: CASSLEGTGVYTIYF
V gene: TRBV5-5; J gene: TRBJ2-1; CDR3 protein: CASSTAPRTSNEQFF
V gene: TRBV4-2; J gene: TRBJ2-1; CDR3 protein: CASSQVAGGHYNEQFF
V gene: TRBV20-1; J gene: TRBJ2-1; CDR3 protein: CSASGLRADYNEQFF
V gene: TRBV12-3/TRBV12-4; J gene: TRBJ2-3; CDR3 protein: CASRGPPEADTQYF
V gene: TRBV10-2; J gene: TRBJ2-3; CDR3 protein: CASSDGVVFSDTQYF
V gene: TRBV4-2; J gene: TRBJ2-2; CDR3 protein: CASSQVAGEAGELFF
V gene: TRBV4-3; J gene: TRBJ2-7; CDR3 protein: CASSQGQGNERYF
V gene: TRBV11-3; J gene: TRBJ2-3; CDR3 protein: CASSTYQGDTQYF
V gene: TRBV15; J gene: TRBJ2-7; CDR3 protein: CATSRDVGDRVKYEQYF
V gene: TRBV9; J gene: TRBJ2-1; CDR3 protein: CASRASGSVGEQFF
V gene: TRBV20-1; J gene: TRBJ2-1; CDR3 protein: CSARAWRGGPLEQFF
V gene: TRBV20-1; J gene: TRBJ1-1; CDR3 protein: CSAERSDSDTEAFF
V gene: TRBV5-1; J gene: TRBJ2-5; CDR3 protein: CASSPVSQETQYF
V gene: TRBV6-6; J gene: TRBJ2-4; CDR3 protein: CASSMGQIAKNIQYF
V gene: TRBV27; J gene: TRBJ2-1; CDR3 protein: CASTLGAGLLRHEQFF